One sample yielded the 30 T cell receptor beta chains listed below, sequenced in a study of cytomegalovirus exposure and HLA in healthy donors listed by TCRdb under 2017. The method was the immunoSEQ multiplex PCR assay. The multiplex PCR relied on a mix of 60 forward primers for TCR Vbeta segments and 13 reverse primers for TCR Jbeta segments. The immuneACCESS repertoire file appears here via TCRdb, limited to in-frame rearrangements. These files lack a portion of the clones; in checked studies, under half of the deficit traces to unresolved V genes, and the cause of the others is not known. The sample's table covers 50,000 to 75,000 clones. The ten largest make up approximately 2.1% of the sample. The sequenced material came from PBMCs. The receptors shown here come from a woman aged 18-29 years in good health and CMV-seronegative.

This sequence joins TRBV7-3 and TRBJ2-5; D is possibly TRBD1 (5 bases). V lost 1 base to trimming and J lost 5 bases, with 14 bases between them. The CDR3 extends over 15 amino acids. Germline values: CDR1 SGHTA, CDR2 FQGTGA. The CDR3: CASSLNPAAGETQYF. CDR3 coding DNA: TGTGCCAGCAGCTTAAACCCAGCCGCAGGGGAGACCCAGTACTTC. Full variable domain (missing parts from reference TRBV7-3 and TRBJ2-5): GAGVSQTPSNKVTEKGKYVELRCDPISGHTALYWYRQSLGQGPEFLIYFQGTGAADDSGLPNDRFFAVRPEGSVSTLKIQRTERGDSAVYLCASSLNPAAGETQYFGPGTRLLVL.

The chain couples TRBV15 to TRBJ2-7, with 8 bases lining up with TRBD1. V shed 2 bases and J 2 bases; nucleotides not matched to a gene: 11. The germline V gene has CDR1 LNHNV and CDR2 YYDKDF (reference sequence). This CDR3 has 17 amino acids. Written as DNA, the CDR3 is TGTGCCACCAGCAGAATTCGCGGACAGGGTGTTCCCTACGAGCAGTACTTC. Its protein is CATSRIRGQGVPYEQYF.

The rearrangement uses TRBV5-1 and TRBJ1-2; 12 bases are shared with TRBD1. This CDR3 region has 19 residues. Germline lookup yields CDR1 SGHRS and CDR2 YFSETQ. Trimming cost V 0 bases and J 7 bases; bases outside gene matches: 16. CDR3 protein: CASSLAGTAGTGGAAGYTF. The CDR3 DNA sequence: TGCGCCAGCAGCTTGGCCGGGACAGCGGGGACAGGGGGCGCGGCTGGCTACACCTTC.

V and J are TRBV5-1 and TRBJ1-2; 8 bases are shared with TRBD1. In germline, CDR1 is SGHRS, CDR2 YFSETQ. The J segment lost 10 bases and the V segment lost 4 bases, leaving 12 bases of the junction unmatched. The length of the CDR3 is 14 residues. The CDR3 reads CASSPRTGRVDYTF. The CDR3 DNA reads TGCGCCAGCAGCCCCCGGACAGGGCGGGTAGACTACACCTTC.

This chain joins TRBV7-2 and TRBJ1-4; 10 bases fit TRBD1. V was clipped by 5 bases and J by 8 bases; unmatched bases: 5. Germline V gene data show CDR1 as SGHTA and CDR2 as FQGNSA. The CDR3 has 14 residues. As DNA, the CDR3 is TGTGCCAGCAGCCGGACAGGGGGTGGCGAAAAACTGTTTTTT. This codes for CASSRTGGGEKLFF.

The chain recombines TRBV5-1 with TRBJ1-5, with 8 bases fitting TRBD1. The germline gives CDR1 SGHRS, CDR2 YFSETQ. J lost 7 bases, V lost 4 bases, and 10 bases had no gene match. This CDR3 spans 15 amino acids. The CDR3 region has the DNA TGCGCCAGCAGCCGCTTAGCACAGGGGGAACAGCCCCAGCATTTT. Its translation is CASSRLAQGEQPQHF.

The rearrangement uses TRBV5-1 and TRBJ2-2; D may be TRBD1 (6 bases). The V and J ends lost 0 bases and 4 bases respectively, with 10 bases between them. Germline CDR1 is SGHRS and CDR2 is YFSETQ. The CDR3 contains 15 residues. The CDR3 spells CASSLGGPPTGELFF. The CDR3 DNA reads TGCGCCAGCAGCTTGGGGGGGCCACCCACCGGGGAGCTGTTTTTT.

The DNA of the CDR3 is TGCGCCAGCAGCCAAGATCGGGGACTTAGCACAGATACGCAGTATTTT. The encoded protein is CASSQDRGLSTDTQYF. The rearrangement uses TRBV4-1 and TRBJ2-3, with D maybe TRBD2 (6 bases). Germline V CDR1 and CDR2: MGHRA, YSYEKL. V dropped 0 bases and J dropped 0 bases, with 10 bases sitting between them. The CDR3 consists of 16 residues.

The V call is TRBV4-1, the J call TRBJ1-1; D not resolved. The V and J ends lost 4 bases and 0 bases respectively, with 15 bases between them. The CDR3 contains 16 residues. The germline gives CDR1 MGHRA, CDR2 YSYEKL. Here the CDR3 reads CASSPLPETMNTEAFF. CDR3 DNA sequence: TGCGCCAGCAGCCCCCTGCCGGAGACTATGAACACTGAAGCTTTCTTT.

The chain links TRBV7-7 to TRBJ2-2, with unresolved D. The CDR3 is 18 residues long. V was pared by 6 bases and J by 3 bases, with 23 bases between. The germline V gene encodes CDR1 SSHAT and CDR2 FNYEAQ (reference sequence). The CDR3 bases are TGTGCCAGCAGTGATAACCAAGTAGGAGAAGTCGACACCGGGGAGCTGTTTTTT. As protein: CASSDNQVGEVDTGELFF.

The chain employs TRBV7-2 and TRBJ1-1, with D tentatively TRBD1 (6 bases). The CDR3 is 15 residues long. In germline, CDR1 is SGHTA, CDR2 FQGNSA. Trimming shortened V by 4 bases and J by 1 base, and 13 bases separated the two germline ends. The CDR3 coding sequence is TGTGCCAGCAGCTACTTGACAGGAAGGAACACTGAAGCTTTCTTT. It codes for CASSYLTGRNTEAFF. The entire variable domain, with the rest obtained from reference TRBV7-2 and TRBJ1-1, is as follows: GAGVSQSPSNKVTEKGKDVELRCDPISGHTALYWYRQSLGQGLEFLIYFQGNSAPDKSGLPSDRFSAERTGGSVSTLTIQRTQQEDSAVYLCASSYLTGRNTEAFFGQGTRLTVV.

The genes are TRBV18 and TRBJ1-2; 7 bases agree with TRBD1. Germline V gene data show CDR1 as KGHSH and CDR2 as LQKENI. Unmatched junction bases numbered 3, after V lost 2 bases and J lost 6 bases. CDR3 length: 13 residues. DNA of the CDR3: TGTGCCAGCTCACCAGGACAGGAACATGGCTACACCTTC. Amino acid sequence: CASSPGQEHGYTF.

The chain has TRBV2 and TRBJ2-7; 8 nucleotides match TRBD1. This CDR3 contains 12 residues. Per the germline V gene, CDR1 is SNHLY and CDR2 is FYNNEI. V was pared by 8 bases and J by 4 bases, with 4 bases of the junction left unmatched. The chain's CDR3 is CASRDRTYEQYF. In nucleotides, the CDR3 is TGTGCCAGCCGGGACAGGACTTACGAGCAGTACTTC.

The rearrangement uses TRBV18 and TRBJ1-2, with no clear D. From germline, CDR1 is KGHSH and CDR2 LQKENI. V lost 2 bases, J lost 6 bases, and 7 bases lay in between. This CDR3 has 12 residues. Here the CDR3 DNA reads TGTGCCAGCTCACCAGTATCAGATGGCTACACCTTC. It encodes CASSPVSDGYTF.

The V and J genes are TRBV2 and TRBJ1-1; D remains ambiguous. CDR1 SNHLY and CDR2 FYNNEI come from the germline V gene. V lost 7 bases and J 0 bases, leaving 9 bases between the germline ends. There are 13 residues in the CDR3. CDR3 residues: CASTDNLNTEAFF. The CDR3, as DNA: TGTGCCAGCACTGATAACTTGAACACTGAAGCTTTCTTT.

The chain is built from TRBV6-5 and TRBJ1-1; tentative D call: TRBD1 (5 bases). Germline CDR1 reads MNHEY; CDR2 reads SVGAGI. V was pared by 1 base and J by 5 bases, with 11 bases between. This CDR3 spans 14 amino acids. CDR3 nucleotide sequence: TGTGCCAGCAGTTACTTGAGGGGAGGAACTGAAGCTTTCTTT. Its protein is CASSYLRGGTEAFF.

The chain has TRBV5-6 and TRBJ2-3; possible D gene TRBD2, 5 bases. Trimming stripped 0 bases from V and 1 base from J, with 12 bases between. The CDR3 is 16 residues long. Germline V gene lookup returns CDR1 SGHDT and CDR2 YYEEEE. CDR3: CASSLVAAGGTDTQYF. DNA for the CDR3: TGTGCCAGCAGCTTGGTAGCCGCGGGTGGCACAGATACGCAGTATTTT.

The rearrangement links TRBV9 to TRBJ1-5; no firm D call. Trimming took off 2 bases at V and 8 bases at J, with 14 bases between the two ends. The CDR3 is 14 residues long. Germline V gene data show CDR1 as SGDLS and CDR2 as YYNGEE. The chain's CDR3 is CASSVEGVGKPQHF. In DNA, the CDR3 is TGTGCCAGCAGCGTTGAGGGAGTTGGGAAGCCCCAGCATTTT.

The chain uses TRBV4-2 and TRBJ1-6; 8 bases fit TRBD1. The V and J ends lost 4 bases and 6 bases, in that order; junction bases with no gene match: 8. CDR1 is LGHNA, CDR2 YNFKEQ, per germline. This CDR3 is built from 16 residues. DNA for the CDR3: TGTGCCAGCAGCCCCACGGGACAGGCAATTAATTCACCCCTCCACTTT. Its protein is CASSPTGQAINSPLHF.

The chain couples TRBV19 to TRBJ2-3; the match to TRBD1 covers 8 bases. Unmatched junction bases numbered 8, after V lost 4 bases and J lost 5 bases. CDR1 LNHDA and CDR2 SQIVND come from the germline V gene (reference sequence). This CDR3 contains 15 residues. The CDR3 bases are TGTGCCAGTAGTAGGGACAGGACGCGCCAAGATACGCAGTATTTT. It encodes CASSRDRTRQDTQYF.

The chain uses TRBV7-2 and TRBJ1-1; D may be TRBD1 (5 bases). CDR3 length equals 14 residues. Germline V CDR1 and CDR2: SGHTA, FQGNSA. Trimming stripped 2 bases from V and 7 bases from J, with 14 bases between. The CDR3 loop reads CASSLMVSDNEAFF. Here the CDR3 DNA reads TGTGCCAGCAGCTTAATGGTGTCGGACAATGAAGCTTTCTTT.

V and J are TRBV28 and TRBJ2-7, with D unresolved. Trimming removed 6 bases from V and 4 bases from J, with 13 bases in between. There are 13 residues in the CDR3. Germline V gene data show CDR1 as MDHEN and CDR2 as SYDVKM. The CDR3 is CASRLDHEYEQYF. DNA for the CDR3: TGTGCCAGCAGACTCGATCACGAGTACGAGCAGTACTTC.

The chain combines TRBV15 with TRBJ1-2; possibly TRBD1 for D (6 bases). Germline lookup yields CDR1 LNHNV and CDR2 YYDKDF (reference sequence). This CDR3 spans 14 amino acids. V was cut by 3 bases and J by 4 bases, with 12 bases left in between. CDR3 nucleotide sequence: TGTGCCACCAGCAGGGATAGGGGGATCTATGGCTACACCTTC. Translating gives CATSRDRGIYGYTF.

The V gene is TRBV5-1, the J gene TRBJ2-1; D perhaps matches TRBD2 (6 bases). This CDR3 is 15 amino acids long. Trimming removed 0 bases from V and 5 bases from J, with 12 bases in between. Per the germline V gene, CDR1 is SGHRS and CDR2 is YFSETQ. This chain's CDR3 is CASSLGLVGDNEQFF. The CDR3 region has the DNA TGCGCCAGCAGCTTGGGACTAGTTGGCGACAATGAGCAGTTCTTC. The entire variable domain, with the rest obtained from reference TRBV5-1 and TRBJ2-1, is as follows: KAGVTQTPRYLIKTRGQQVTLSCSPISGHRSVSWYQQTPGQGLQFLFEYFSETQRNKGNFPGRFSGRQFSNSRSEMNVSTLELGDSALYLCASSLGLVGDNEQFFGPGTRLTVL.

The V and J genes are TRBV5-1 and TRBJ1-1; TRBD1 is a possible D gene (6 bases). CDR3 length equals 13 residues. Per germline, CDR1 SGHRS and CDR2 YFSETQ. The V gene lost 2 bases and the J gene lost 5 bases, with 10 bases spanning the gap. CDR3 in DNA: TGCGCCAGCAGCTTCGACCAGGGGACTGAAGCTTTCTTT. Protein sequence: CASSFDQGTEAFF.

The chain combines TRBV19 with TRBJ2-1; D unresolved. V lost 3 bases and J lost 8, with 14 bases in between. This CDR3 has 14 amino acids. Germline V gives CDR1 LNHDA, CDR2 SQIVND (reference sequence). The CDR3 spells CASSISPSGYEQFF. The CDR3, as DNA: TGTGCCAGTAGTATTTCGCCTAGTGGCTATGAGCAGTTCTTC.

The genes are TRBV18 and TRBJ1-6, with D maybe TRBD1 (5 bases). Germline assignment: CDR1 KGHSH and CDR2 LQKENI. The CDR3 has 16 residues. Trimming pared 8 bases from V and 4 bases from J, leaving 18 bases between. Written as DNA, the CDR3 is TGTGCCAGCCAACCCCCGGGGGTTGGATATAATTCACCCCTCCACTTT. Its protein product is CASQPPGVGYNSPLHF.

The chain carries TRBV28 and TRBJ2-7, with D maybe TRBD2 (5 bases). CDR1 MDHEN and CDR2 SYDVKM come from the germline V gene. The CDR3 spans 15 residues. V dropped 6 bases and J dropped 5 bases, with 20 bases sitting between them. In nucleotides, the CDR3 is TGTGCCAGCAGCGTAACCTCGGGGTTTCCCCACGAGCAGTACTTC. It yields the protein CASSVTSGFPHEQYF.

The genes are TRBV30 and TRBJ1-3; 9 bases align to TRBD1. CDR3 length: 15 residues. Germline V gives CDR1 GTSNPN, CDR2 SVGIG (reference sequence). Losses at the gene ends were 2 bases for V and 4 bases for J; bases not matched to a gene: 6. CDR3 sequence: CAWSPDRGGGNTIYF. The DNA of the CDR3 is TGTGCCTGGAGTCCGGACAGGGGAGGGGGAAACACCATATATTTT.

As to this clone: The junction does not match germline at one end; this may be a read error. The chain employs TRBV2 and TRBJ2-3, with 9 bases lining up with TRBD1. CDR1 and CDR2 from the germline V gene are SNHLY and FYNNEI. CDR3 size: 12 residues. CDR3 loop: CASSEDRGQANF. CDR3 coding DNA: TGTGCCAGCAGTGAAGACAGGGGGCAGGCGAATTTT.